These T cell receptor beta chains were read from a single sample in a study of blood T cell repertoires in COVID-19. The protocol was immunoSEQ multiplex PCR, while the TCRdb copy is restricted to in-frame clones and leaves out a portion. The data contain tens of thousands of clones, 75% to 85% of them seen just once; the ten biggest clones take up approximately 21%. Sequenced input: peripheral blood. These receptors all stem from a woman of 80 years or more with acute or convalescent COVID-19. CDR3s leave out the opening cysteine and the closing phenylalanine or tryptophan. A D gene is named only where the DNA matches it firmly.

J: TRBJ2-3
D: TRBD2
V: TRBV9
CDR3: ASSPRSSGGGTDTQY

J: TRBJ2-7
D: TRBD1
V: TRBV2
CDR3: ASRTGFDEQY

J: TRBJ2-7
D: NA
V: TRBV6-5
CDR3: ASSPGLSSYEQY

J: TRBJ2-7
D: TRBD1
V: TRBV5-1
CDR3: ASSLEGGGYNEQY

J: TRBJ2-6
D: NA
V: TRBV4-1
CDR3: ASSQGQGRSGANVLT

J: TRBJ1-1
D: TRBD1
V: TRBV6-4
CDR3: ASNGQGLHRVINTEAF

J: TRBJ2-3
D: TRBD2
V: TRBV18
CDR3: ASSPLPRASGGSSTDTQY

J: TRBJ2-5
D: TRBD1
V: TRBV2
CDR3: ASRFPLWGQGGFQGETQY

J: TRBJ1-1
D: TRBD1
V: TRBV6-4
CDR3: ASSDGRGQAF

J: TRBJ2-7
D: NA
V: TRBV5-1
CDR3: ASSPLGGPLNEQY

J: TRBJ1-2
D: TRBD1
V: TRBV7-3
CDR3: ASSAGQGYGYT

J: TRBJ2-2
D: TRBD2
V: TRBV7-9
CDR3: ASSLGAGVTGELF

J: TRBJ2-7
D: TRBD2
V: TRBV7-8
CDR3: ASSSRLAGVNEQY

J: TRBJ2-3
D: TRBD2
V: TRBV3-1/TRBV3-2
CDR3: ASSRLGAGGVTQY

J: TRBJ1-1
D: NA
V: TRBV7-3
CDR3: ASSLKGVTEAF

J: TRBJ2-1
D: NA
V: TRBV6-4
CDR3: ASSDPPFHEQF

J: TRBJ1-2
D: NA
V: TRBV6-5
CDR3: ASRPEIHRAGYT

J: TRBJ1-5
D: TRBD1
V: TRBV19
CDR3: ASRTGEGAGNQPQH

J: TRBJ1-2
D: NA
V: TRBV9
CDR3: ASSHTGIANYGYT

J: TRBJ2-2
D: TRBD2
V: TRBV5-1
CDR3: ASSLVAGGTFGELF

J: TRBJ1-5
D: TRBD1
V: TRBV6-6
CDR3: ASSGQGRNQPQH

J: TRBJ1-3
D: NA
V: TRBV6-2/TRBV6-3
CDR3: ASSYSTGKVGNTIY

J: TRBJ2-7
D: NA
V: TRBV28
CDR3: ASRTLSYEQY

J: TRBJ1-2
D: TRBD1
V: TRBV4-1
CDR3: ASSQDAQGSYGYT

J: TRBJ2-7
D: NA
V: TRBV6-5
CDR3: ASSYRWTAYEQY

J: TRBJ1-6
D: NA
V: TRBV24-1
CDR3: ATSEDSGILGSPLH

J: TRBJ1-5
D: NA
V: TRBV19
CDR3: ASSPDRWQPQH

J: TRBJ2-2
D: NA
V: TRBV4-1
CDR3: ASSPLGGNTGELF

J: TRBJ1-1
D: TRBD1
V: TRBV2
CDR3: ASTRQGNTEAF

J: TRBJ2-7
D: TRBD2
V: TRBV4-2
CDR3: ASSHGRGDYEQY

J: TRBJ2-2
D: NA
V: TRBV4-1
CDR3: ASSQALGAWSGELF

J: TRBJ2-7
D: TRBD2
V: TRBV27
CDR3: ASSLWASGMFYEQY

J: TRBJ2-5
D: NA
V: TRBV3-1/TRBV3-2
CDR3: ASSPGLGVTQY

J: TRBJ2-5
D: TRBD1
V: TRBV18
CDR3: ASSRDRQQETQY

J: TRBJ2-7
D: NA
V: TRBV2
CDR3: ASKGQPYEQY

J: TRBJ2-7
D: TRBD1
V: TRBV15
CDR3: ATSNNGQGQGAYEQY

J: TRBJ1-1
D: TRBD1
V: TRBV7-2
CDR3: ASTKWDRGRDEAF

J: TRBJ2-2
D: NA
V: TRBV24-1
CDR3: ATSDPGTPGSTGELF

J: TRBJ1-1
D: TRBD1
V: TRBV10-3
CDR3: AISENNRGEGEAF

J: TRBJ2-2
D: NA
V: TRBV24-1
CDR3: ATSDSRPTGELF

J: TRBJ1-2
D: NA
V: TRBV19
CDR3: ASSITGPGNGYT

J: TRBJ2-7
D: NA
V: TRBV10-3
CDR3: AIKHPGLDEQY

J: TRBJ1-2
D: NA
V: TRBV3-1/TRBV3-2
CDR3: ASSQSSRRSGYT

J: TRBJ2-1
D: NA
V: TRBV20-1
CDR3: SASRGNEQF

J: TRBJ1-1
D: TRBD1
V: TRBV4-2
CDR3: ASSQDGTGNTEAF

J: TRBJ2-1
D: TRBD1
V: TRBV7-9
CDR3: ASSFRDRAYEQF

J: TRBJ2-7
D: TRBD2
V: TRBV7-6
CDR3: ASSLAEREGRYEQY

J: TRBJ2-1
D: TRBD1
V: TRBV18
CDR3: ASSPSQGARNEQF

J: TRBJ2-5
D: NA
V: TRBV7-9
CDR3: ASSLDAREETQY

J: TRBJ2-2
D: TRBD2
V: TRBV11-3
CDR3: ASSLGVSGSTGELF

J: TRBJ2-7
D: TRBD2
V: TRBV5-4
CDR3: ASNLGGTSGLEQY

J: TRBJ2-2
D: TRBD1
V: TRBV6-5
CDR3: ASSLPGQGSGELF

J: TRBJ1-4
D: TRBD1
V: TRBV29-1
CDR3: SVSSPEAYRGREKLF

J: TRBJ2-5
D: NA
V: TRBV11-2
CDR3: ASSSKETQY